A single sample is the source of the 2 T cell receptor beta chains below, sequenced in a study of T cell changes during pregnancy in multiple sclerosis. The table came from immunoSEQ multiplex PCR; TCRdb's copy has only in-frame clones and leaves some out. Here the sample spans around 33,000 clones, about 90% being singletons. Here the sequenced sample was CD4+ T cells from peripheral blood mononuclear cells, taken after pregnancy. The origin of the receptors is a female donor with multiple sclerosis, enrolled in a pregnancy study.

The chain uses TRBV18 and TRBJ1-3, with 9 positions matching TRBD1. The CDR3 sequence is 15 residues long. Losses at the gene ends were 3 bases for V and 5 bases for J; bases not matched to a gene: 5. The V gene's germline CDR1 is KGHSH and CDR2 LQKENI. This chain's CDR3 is CASSPPGTGRNTIYF. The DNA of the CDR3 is TGTGCCAGCTCACCTCCCGGGACAGGGAGAAACACCATATATTTT.

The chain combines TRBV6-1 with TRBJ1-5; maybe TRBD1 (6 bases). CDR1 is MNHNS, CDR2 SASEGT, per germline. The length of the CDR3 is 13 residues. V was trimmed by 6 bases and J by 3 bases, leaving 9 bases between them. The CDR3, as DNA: TGTGCCAGCAGCCACAGGGCCAATCAGCCCCAGCATTTT. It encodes CASSHRANQPQHF.